This record looks at one TCR beta chain sequence and its context. A single record per CDR3 protein comes from TCRdb applying MiXCR to the RT-PCR reads. The table lists 150,000 or so distinct CDR3 sequences, 24% of them singletons. This specimen comes from a study of patients and donors after allogeneic stem cell transplantation. The CDR3 totals 15 residues. Germline V CDR1 and CDR2: SEHNR, FQNEAQ (reference sequence). Trimming shortened V by 5 bases and J by 3 bases, and 14 bases separated the two germline ends. This sequence originates from a human donor who was either an allogeneic HSCT recipient or a stem cell or donor lymphocyte infusion donor (not recorded which). It is not recorded whose cells these are; they may come from a transplant donor. This chain joins TRBV7-9 and TRBJ2-1; a possible D gene is TRBD1 (5 bases). What was sequenced was blood, either unsorted or a sorted T cell fraction (not recorded which). The CDR3 is CASSPDRQFYNEQFF. The CDR3 nucleotides are TGTGCCAGCAGCCCTGACCGACAGTTCTACAATGAGCAGTTCTTC.